This paragraph reports one T cell receptor (beta chain). Its target is not known. TCRdb's table, derived via immunoSEQ multiplex PCR, lists solely in-frame clones and lacks some. The sample shows about 180,000 clones, about 90% of them seen only once. This sample is drawn from a study of T cell responses to AZD1222 COVID-19 vaccine. Study-wide findings and caveats: Two AZD1222 doses significantly raised spike-specific TCR breadth and depth over controls.

CDR3 length equals 15 residues. The germline gives CDR1 SNHLY, CDR2 FYNNEI. The trim removed 3 bases at V and 8 bases at J, leaving 10 bases unmatched. This specimen was peripheral blood, taken on day 0 of AZD1222 vaccination. The rearrangement uses TRBV2 and TRBJ2-1; 7 bases agree with TRBD2. The TCR was taken from an adult in good health. For the CDR3, the DNA is TGTGCCAGCAGTGAGGCCAGCGGGGTTTGGGATGAGCAGTTCTTC. Protein: CASSEASGVWDEQFF.